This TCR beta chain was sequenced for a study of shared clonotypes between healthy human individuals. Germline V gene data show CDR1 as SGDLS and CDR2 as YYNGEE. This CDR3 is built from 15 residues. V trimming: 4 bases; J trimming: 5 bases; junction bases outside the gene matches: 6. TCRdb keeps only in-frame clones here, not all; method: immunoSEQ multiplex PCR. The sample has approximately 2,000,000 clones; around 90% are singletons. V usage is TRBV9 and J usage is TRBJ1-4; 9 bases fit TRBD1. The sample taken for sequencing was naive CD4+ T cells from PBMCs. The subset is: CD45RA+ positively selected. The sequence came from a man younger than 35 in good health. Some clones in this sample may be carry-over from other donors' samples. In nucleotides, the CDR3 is TGTGCCAGCAGCAGACGGACAGGGGTCAATGAAAAACTGTTTTTT. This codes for CASSRRTGVNEKLFF. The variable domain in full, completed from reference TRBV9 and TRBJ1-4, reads DSGVTQTPKHLITATGQRVTLRCSPRSGDLSVYWYQQSLDQGLQFLIQYYNGEERAKGNILERFSAQQFPDLHSELNLSSLELGDSALYFCASSRRTGVNEKLFFGSGTQLSVL.